This T cell receptor beta chain is from a study of Ad26.COV2.S vaccination and SARS-CoV-2 variants. As for the study in general: Ad26.COV2.S shots went into the muscle once or twice, 56 days apart.

Clones were read by immunoSEQ multiplex PCR, and TCRdb kept only the in-frame ones, dropping some. Here the sample spans about 450,000 clones, roughly 89% being singletons. Trimming took 4 bases from V and 6 from J; bases not matched to a gene: 10. This CDR3 is built from 16 residues. The germline CDR1 and CDR2 sequences are SGDLS and YYNGEE. Overall study findings and caveats: Researchers reported similar non-spike TCR breadth in vaccine and placebo recipients.

Stated treatment: 19 received Ad26.COV2.S at low or high dose, single or two shots; several received placebo; per-sample allocation not given. All samples were drawn on day 63, counting from the first vaccine or placebo injection. Donation was by an adult aged 18-55 years who was in Boston. An Ad26 vector was used to express Wuhan-strain SARS-CoV-2 spike as the vaccine. With respect to this clone: Its specificity is not known.

The V gene is TRBV9, the J gene TRBJ2-1, with 10 bases lining up with TRBD2. Source: peripheral blood, taken in a trial of Ad26.COV2.S vaccine versus placebo. This sequence was found in a person aged 18-65 years who received the Ad26.COV2.S COVID-19 vaccine or a placebo. Written as DNA, the CDR3 is TGTGCCAGCAGCCCCCCGGGATTAGCGGGGGGCAATGAGCAGTTCTTC. Amino acid sequence: CASSPPGLAGGNEQFF.